These 27 T cell receptor beta chains originate from one sample sequenced in a study of regulatory T cells in long-lasting Graves disease. Sample time point: persistent/refractory GD, antithyroid drugs over 5 years with positive TRAb. There was RNA extracted from PBMCs, and the TCR library was made from it. Investigators prepared the TCR beta libraries by applying iRepertoire HTBI primers and Arm-PCR of CDR3 regions. A single record per CDR3 protein comes from TCRdb applying MiXCR to the multiplex PCR reads. The repertoire holds around 450,000 distinct CDR3 sequences, 20% to 25% seen once, with roughly 6.9% in the top ten. The specimen comprised peripheral blood mononuclear cells (PBMCs), sampled when the disease was refractory, from a patient treated with antithyroid drugs. The receptors originated from a female donor with Graves disease.

This chain uses TRBV5-6 with TRBJ1-2; 7 bases match TRBD1. There are 14 residues in the CDR3. Germline V gives CDR1 SGHDT, CDR2 YYEEEE. The ends lost 4 bases at V and 4 bases at J; junction bases unmatched: 7. The DNA of the CDR3 is TGTGCCAGCAGCCCCGACAGGGTGAGCTATGGCTACACCTTC. As protein: CASSPDRVSYGYTF.

This clonotype has a count of ten or more. Its ends do not fully match the called genes, so a read error is possible. The V and J genes are TRBV5-1 and TRBJ1-4; TRBD1 aligns across 9 bases. The CDR3 is made up of 15 amino acids. CDR1 and CDR2 (germline): SGHRS, YFSETQ. Written as DNA, the CDR3 is TGTGCCAGCAGCTCCGGACAGGGGCCTAATGAAAAACTGTTTTTT. This codes for CASSSGQGPNEKLFF.

This chain links TRBV7-9 with TRBJ2-2, with D maybe TRBD2 (6 bases). The CDR3 is 17 residues long. Trimming took off 5 bases at V and 6 bases at J, with 22 bases between the two ends. The germline gives CDR1 SEHNR, CDR2 FQNEAQ (reference sequence). CDR3 coding DNA: TGTGCCAGCAGCCGCTTGGGGGGTCAGATTGATTCCGGGGAGCTGTTTTTT. Amino acid sequence: CASSRLGGQIDSGELFF.

This clonotype was seen at least ten times. This sequence joins TRBV7-9 and TRBJ2-5, with 8 positions matching TRBD1. CDR1 and CDR2 from the germline V gene are SEHNR and FQNEAQ (reference sequence). The CDR3 has 14 amino acids. The ends lost 6 bases at V and 3 bases at J; junction bases unmatched: 6. The CDR3 reads CASRETGAEETQYF. CDR3 DNA: TGTGCCAGCAGGGAGACAGGGGCTGAAGAGACCCAGTACTTC.

The chain joins TRBV3-1 to TRBJ2-7; 11 bases are a match to TRBD1. The germline V gene encodes CDR1 LGHDT and CDR2 YNNKEL (reference sequence). There are 16 residues in the CDR3. V trimming: 0 bases; J trimming: 3 bases; junction bases outside the gene matches: 4. In DNA, the CDR3 is TGTGCCAGCAGCCAAGAGGTCGGGACAGGGGGCTACGAGCAGTACTTC. This sequence encodes CASSQEVGTGGYEQYF.

The chain is built from TRBV11-2 and TRBJ1-6; possible D gene TRBD1, 5 bases. The CDR3 is made up of 17 amino acids. The V gene lost 5 bases and the J gene lost 0 bases, with 14 bases spanning the gap. The V gene's germline CDR1 is SGHAT and CDR2 FQNNGV. This CDR3 is CASSLGPTSSYNSPLHF. The CDR3 DNA sequence: TGTGCCAGCAGCCTGGGACCGACGAGCTCCTATAATTCACCCCTCCACTTT.

In this sample, this clonotype turned up many times. The chain joins TRBV12-3 or TRBV12-4 to TRBJ2-5; no clear D. The CDR3 consists of 15 residues. The V gene lost 6 bases and the J gene lost 0 bases, with 14 bases spanning the gap. The CDR3 coding sequence is TGTGCCAGCAGCCCTCCTGACTGGTACCAAGAGACCCAGTACTTC. Protein product: CASSPPDWYQETQYF.

In its sample, this clonotype was seen many times. The genes are TRBV24-1 and TRBJ2-5; D remains unclear. V gave up 1 base and J gave up 5 bases, with 4 bases separating them. Germline CDR1 and CDR2: KGHDR and SFDVKD. The CDR3 extends over 12 amino acids. The CDR3 nucleotides read TGTGCCACCAGTGATTTAGACGAGACCCAGTACTTC. Amino acids: CATSDLDETQYF.

The chain has TRBV4-3 and TRBJ1-2; 7 nucleotides match TRBD1. The CDR3 spans 15 residues. J lost 4 bases, V lost 3 bases, and 8 bases had no gene match. CDR1 and CDR2 (germline): LGHNA, YSLEER. CDR3 bases: TGCGCCAGCAGCCACTCAAGACAGGGTCTCTATGGCTACACCTTC. This codes for CASSHSRQGLYGYTF.

This clonotype has a count of ten or more. This chain uses TRBV27 with TRBJ1-2, with a possible D match to TRBD1 (5 bases). This CDR3 has 14 residues. The ends were cut back, 2 bases at V and 5 bases at J, with 12 bases in the middle. CDR1 is MNHEY, CDR2 SMNVEV, per germline (reference sequence). CDR3: CASSLNVGQYGYTF. The CDR3 DNA reads TGTGCCAGCAGTTTAAATGTGGGGCAGTATGGCTACACCTTC.

This clonotype occurred many times. The V and J genes are TRBV5-1 and TRBJ1-1; possible D gene TRBD1, 5 bases. With 4 bases removed from V and 7 bases from J, the gap between germline ends came to 17 bases. This CDR3 comprises 14 residues. Per germline, CDR1 SGHRS and CDR2 YFSETQ. The CDR3 sequence is CASSRDSVTREAFF. In DNA, the CDR3 is TGCGCCAGCAGCCGTGACAGCGTTACCCGTGAAGCTTTCTTT.

This clonotype has a handful of counts. V is TRBV28 and J is TRBJ1-2; 8 nucleotides line up with TRBD1. The trim removed 2 bases at V and 3 bases at J, leaving 2 bases unmatched. Germline CDR1 is MDHEN and CDR2 is SYDVKM. The CDR3 sequence is 14 residues long. This CDR3 reads CASSLQGQDYGYTF. The CDR3 DNA follows: TGTGCCAGCAGTTTACAGGGACAGGACTATGGCTACACCTTC.

This clonotype was detected ten times or more. The chain combines TRBV14 with TRBJ1-2; D not certain. CDR3 size: 14 residues. The V end lost 0 bases, the J end lost 4 bases, and 9 bases lay between the germline ends. The germline gives CDR1 SGHDN, CDR2 FVKESK. CDR3 residues: CASSQDSGPYGYTF. The CDR3 DNA is TGTGCCAGCAGCCAAGATTCCGGGCCCTATGGCTACACCTTC.

There are a few counts of this clonotype. V and J are TRBV5-1 and TRBJ1-2; 7 bases align to TRBD1. The junction had 7 bases not matched to a gene; V was cut back by 4 bases and J by 4 bases. Germline V gene data show CDR1 as SGHRS and CDR2 as YFSETQ. The CDR3 runs to 14 residues. Here the CDR3 DNA reads TGCGCCAGCAGCCCCTCACAGGGGACCTATGGCTACACCTTC. Protein product: CASSPSQGTYGYTF.

About this clonotype: A read error is possible here, since a much larger clone lies one base away. The CDR3 does not close with the conserved phenylalanine or tryptophan, likely indicating a read error. The CDR3 DNA reads as TGTGCCAGCAGCAAAGTAGGGGACACTGAAGCTTTCCTT. It specifies CASSKVGDTEAFL. V is TRBV6-1 and J is TRBJ1-1; weak D call: TRBD1 (5 bases). Germline V gene data show CDR1 as MNHNS and CDR2 as SASEGT. The CDR3 runs 13 residues. Trimming left V 6 bases short and J 3 bases short, with 11 bases between.

This clonotype has a count of ten or more. This chain connects TRBV29-1 to TRBJ2-6; 10 positions agree with TRBD1. CDR1 and CDR2 (germline): SQVTM, ANQGSEA. Trimming cost V 4 bases and J 2 bases; bases outside gene matches: 5. This CDR3 comprises 16 residues. The CDR3 spells CSVGGTGAPGANVLTF. Written as DNA, the CDR3 is TGCAGCGTTGGCGGGACAGGGGCCCCTGGGGCCAACGTCCTGACTTTC.

This clonotype was counted only a few times. The chain carries TRBV20-1 and TRBJ2-7; possible D gene TRBD2, 6 bases. V was clipped by 6 bases and J by 3 bases, with 15 bases between them. Germline CDR1 and CDR2: DFQATT and SNEGSKA (reference sequence). The CDR3 consists of 13 residues. The DNA of the CDR3 is TGCAGTGCACCCGGGGGTTATGGCTACGAGCAGTACTTC. Translated, it gives CSAPGGYGYEQYF.

The table lists this clonotype with a few counts. The V call is TRBV19, the J call TRBJ1-1; D remains unclear. V gave up 0 bases and J gave up 7 bases, with 6 bases separating them. This CDR3 spans 12 amino acids. CDR1 and CDR2 from the germline V gene are LNHDA and SQIVND (reference sequence). The DNA for the CDR3 is TGTGCCAGTAGTATAGAGGGCAATGAAGCTTTCTTT. This translates into CASSIEGNEAFF. The full variable domain, with the rest looked up from reference TRBV19 and TRBJ1-1, is DGGITQSPKYLFRKEGQNVTLSCEQNLNHDAMYWYRQDPGQGLRLIYYSQIVNDFQKGDIAEGYSVSREKKESFPLTVTSAQKNPTAFYLCASSIEGNEAFFGQGTRLTVV.

In its sample, this clonotype was seen many times. This chain connects TRBV20-1 to TRBJ1-6, with a tentative D call TRBD1 (5 bases). Germline V gene sequence: CDR1 DFQATT, CDR2 SNEGSKA (reference sequence). V was shortened by 4 bases and J by 9 bases, with 16 bases between the two germline ends. The CDR3 runs 14 residues. Here the CDR3 reads CSATEAGGGSPLHF. In nucleotides, the CDR3 is TGCAGTGCTACCGAGGCGGGGGGGGGTTCACCCCTCCACTTT.

This clonotype was seen many times. CDR3 sequence reads: CSVEDPGRNTEAFF. In DNA, the CDR3 is TGCAGCGTTGAAGATCCAGGCAGGAACACTGAAGCTTTCTTT. The chain joins TRBV29-1 to TRBJ1-1; the D is unclear. Trimming took off 0 bases at V and 1 base at J, with 9 bases between the two ends. The CDR3 totals 14 residues. Germline V gene data show CDR1 as SQVTM and CDR2 as ANQGSEA.

Many counts were recorded for this clonotype. The V call is TRBV6-2 or TRBV6-3, the J call TRBJ1-1; TRBD1 is a possible D gene (5 bases). The CDR3 has 15 residues. Trimming removed 4 bases from V and 5 bases from J, with 17 bases in between. The V gene's germline CDR1 is MNHEY and CDR2 SVGEGT. CDR3 coding DNA: TGTGCCAGCAGTTCCCATACCGCGGGGGGTACTGAAGCTTTCTTT. This encodes CASSSHTAGGTEAFF.

V gene TRBV9 combines with J gene TRBJ2-3; D is ambiguous. Germline V gene data show CDR1 as SGDLS and CDR2 as YYNGEE. The V end was cut by 4 bases, the J end by 1 base, with 13 bases between. This CDR3 spans 15 amino acids. Here the CDR3 DNA reads TGTGCCAGCAGCCCCAGCAGCGCCCGCACAGATACGCAGTATTTT. Protein sequence: CASSPSSARTDTQYF.

The chain has TRBV5-1 and TRBJ1-5; a possible D gene is TRBD1 (6 bases). V was cut by 1 base and J by 1 base, with 12 bases left in between. Germline V gene lookup returns CDR1 SGHRS and CDR2 YFSETQ. The CDR3 sequence is 16 residues long. The CDR3 region is CASSLQRGASNQPQHF. The CDR3 DNA reads TGCGCCAGCAGCTTGCAAAGGGGGGCGAGCAATCAGCCCCAGCATTTT.

This clonotype was counted only a few times. The chain uses TRBV3-1 and TRBJ2-5; 7 nucleotides match TRBD2. The V gene's germline CDR1 is LGHDT and CDR2 YNNKEL (reference sequence). Trimming cost V 1 base and J 2 bases; bases outside gene matches: 7. CDR3 length equals 16 residues. CDR3 region: CASSQGPAAGQETQYF. CDR3 coding DNA: TGTGCCAGCAGCCAAGGGCCGGCAGCGGGGCAAGAGACCCAGTACTTC.

The V call is TRBV4-1, the J call TRBJ2-7; D gene ambiguous. The germline gives CDR1 MGHRA, CDR2 YSYEKL. CDR3 length: 14 residues. The V gene lost 1 base and the J gene lost 3 bases, with 10 bases spanning the gap. CDR3 DNA sequence: TGCGCCAGCAGCCAAGCGGCCAGGAACTACGAGCAGTACTTC. Protein product: CASSQAARNYEQYF.

This rearrangement joins TRBV5-1 to TRBJ2-7; D unresolved. The CDR3 length is 13 residues. Germline CDR1 SGHRS, CDR2 YFSETQ. V gave up 4 bases and J gave up 7 bases, with 15 bases separating them. In DNA, the CDR3 is TGCGCCAGCAGCCCGGAAAGGGAATCGGAGCAGTACTTC. Translation: CASSPERESEQYF. The full variable domain, completed using reference TRBV5-1 and TRBJ2-7, is KAGVTQTPRYLIKTRGQQVTLSCSPISGHRSVSWYQQTPGQGLQFLFEYFSETQRNKGNFPGRFSGRQFSNSRSEMNVSTLELGDSALYLCASSPERESEQYFGPGTRLTVT.

The chain is built from TRBV6-1 and TRBJ1-1; D not certain. The germline V and J ends were trimmed by 6 bases and 7 bases, with 15 bases remaining between them. Germline loops: CDR1 MNHNS, CDR2 SASEGT. The CDR3 runs to 13 residues. The CDR3 region has the DNA TGTGCCAGCAGCCTCACGGGGAGTCATGAAGCTTTCTTT. Its translation is CASSLTGSHEAFF.